The following is a T cell receptor (beta chain) sequence with its context. This clone's antigen is unknown. Qualities for individual bases were not recorded, and no much larger clone is one base off. This entry belongs to a study of T cell responses to AZD1222 COVID-19 vaccine (dated by TCRdb to the early 2020s). About the investigation overall: AZD1222 recipients with second doses at about 4 weeks or about 12 weeks were pooled, because spike-specific TCR depth and breadth did not differ between schedules. TCR sequencing was performed for some 250 trial participants, of whom around 210 were given two doses of AZD1222 and around 26 were given two doses of MenACWY control vaccine. Trial participants were enrolled by age into 18-55, 56-69 and 70-plus year subgroups, with around 140, 26 and 57 TCR-sequenced participants respectively.

The paper's findings and limits, for the study overall: Conclusions about previously exposed vaccinees were limited because only six or seven AZD1222 recipients were SARS-CoV-2 seropositive at baseline. After two AZD1222 doses, both the breadth and the depth of spike-specific TCRs were significantly higher than at day 0 and than in MenACWY recipients. CD4 TCRs associated with the vaccine covered the entire spike protein, and the dominant responses were in regions 160-218 and 743-854. In the small 56-69-year group, the increase in depth fell short of significance, most likely because of low power. Reportedly, almost half of the unique spike-specific TCRs recognized epitopes lying outside the regions that are mutated in the B.1.351 and B.1.1.7 variants. Participants were mostly white British and included more females than males, and it was suggested by the authors that clonal diversity may have been underestimated. No day 14 peak-response samples were available, so repertoires were characterized only after the peak T cell response.

Per the germline V gene (reference sequence), GTSNPN is the CDR1 and SVGIG is the CDR2. The CDR3, from cysteine to phenylalanine, totals 13 residues. The read is trimmed to its CDR3 DNA, 39 bases read in frame from base 1. Cut back by 5 bases and 6 bases, the V and J ends lie 11 bases apart. The CDR3 regions of human TCRbeta chains were subjected to immunosequencing. The source study handled its data this way. TCRs in the repertoires were compared against a reference library of SARS-CoV-2-specific TCRs that had been generated with the MIRA antigen-specificity platform. Breadth was defined as the fraction of unique TCRs that were SARS-CoV-2-associated. Depth was defined as the fraction of total T cells that were SARS-CoV-2-associated. Each spike-specific TCR was assigned to its reactive spike region and to a CD4 or CD8 class using the MIRA data. Log10-transformed breadth and depth values were compared by one-way ANOVA with Sidak's multiple comparisons tests. The table was pulled from immuneACCESS by TCRdb, which kept in-frame rearrangements only. Such tables lose some clones; where checked, under half of the loss comes from unresolved V genes, and the rest has no known cause. The DNA was the basis for D and trimming; V, J and clone size are from that table. The sample table lists 150,000 to 200,000 clones, around nine tenths of them with a count of one. Of the sample, less than 3% is held by the ten largest clones.

The time point label of this sample denotes: baseline before first vaccination. Samples from vaccinated people were obtained from the UK trials COV001 and COV002, which included a single-blind randomized controlled phase 2/3 trial of AZD1222 (ChAdOx1 nCoV-19) in healthy adults. Trial participant PBMC samples were collected at day 0 and day 28 after the second dose for TCRbeta chain sequencing. The V and J genes are TRBV30 and TRBJ1-6, and the D gene may be TRBD1, 5 bases matching. The sequence was collected from an adult in good health. The sequences come from peripheral blood, collected on day 0 of AZD1222 vaccination. The CDR3 region: CAWARGLNSPLHF. The DNA is as follows: TGTGCCTGGGCCCGGGGCCTTAATTCACCCCTCCACTTT.